A single sample gave rise to the 27 T cell receptor beta chains below, sequenced in a study of response to subunit inactivated influenza vaccine. Using its own MiXCR run on the RT-PCR reads, TCRdb lists one record per CDR3 protein. The sample has about 780,000 distinct CDR3 sequences, about a fifth seen once. Sequences were derived from PBMCs from blood, sampled more than 4 days after vaccination. These receptors originate from a man aged 45-60 years who received an inactivated influenza vaccine.

The chain recombines TRBV7-4 with TRBJ2-7, with TRBD2 identical over 11 bases. V lost 1 base to trimming and J lost 1 base; unmatched junction nucleotides: 12. From germline, CDR1 is SGHVT and CDR2 SQSDAQ. The CDR3 covers 19 residues. In DNA form, the CDR3 reads TGTGCCAGCAGCTTAGGGCCATGTAGCGGGAGGGCCTCGTCCTACGAGCAGTACTTC. Protein product: CASSLGPCSGRASSYEQYF.

This clonotype showed up just a few times. CDR3 sequence: CASDGTGGYNEQFF. CDR3 in DNA: TGTGCCAGCGACGGGACAGGGGGTTACAATGAGCAGTTCTTC. The V and J genes are TRBV7-9 and TRBJ2-1; the match to TRBD1 covers 11 bases. V was clipped by 8 bases and J by 4 bases; unmatched bases: 4. Germline loops: CDR1 SEHNR, CDR2 FQNEAQ (reference sequence). There are 14 residues in the CDR3. The whole variable domain, filled in from reference TRBV7-9 and TRBJ2-1, reads DTGVSQNPRHKITKRGQNVTFRCDPISEHNRLYWYRQTLGQGPEFLTYFQNEAQLEKSRLLSDRFSAERPKGSFSTLEIQRTEQGDSAMYLCASDGTGGYNEQFFGPGTRLTVL.

The sample holds many counts of this clonotype. V and J are TRBV5-6 and TRBJ2-4, with D uncertain. Germline values: CDR1 SGHDT, CDR2 YYEEEE. The CDR3 length is 14 residues. V lost 0 bases and J lost 2, with 6 bases in between. The CDR3 coding sequence is TGTGCCAGCAGCTTGGCCGTTTCCAAAAACATTCAGTACTTC. Translation gives CASSLAVSKNIQYF. Full variable domain (remainder filled in from reference TRBV5-6 and TRBJ2-4): DAGVTQSPTHLIKTRGQQVTLRCSPKSGHDTVSWYQQALGQGPQFIFQYYEEEERQRGNFPDRFSGHQFPNYSSELNVNALLLGDSALYLCASSLAVSKNIQYFGAGTRLSVL.

The chain couples TRBV11-2 to TRBJ2-5; TRBD1 is a possible D gene (5 bases). The V gene's germline CDR1 is SGHAT and CDR2 FQNNGV. V was clipped by 0 bases and J by 3 bases, with 11 bases between them. The CDR3 has 15 amino acids. The CDR3 sequence is CASSLEDSRKETQYF. CDR3 coding DNA: TGTGCCAGCAGCTTAGAAGACAGCCGAAAAGAGACCCAGTACTTC. Together with reference TRBV11-2 and TRBJ2-5, the CDR3 gives the full variable domain: EAGVAQSPRYKIIEKRQSVAFWCNPISGHATLYWYQQILGQGPKLLIQFQNNGVVDDSQLPKDRFSAERLKGVDSTLKIQPAKLEDSAVYLCASSLEDSRKETQYFGPGTRLLVL.

This clonotype was observed at least ten times. The chain recombines TRBV20-1 with TRBJ2-3; 8 nucleotides match TRBD2. Trimming at V came to 5 bases and at J to 5 bases, leaving 9 bases not matched to a gene. The CDR3 sequence is 14 residues long. From germline, CDR1 is DFQATT and CDR2 SNEGSKA (reference sequence). This CDR3 reads CSADKAGALDTQYF. The CDR3 bases are TGCAGTGCTGATAAAGCGGGAGCCTTAGATACGCAGTATTTT.

This clonotype was observed at least ten times. The chain carries TRBV12-3 or TRBV12-4 and TRBJ2-3; 10 bases align to TRBD2. Germline trimming cut 4 bases from V and 2 bases from J; bases unmatched to any gene: 12. CDR3 size: 18 residues. The CDR3 protein is CASSSPGLAEKSTDTQYF. The CDR3 nucleotides are TGTGCCAGCAGTTCTCCCGGACTAGCGGAAAAATCCACAGATACGCAGTATTTT.

The sample holds a few counts of this clonotype. V gene TRBV7-2 combines with J gene TRBJ2-5; a weak D match, TRBD2 (5 bases). In germline, CDR1 is SGHTA, CDR2 FQGNSA. Trimming stripped 3 bases from V and 5 bases from J, with 13 bases between. There are 14 residues in the CDR3. CDR3 DNA: TGTGCCAGCAGCTTGTCAAGGCTAGCTGAGACCCAGTACTTC. Protein product: CASSLSRLAETQYF.

This clonotype has just a few counts. The chain is built from TRBV18 and TRBJ1-1; D is perhaps TRBD1 (5 bases). Trimming took off 0 bases at V and 1 base at J, with 15 bases between the two ends. This CDR3 has 17 amino acids. Germline CDR1 reads KGHSH; CDR2 reads LQKENI. The CDR3 region is CASSPPVRGSGNTEAFF. In DNA, the CDR3 is TGTGCCAGCTCACCACCGGTACGGGGCAGCGGGAACACTGAAGCTTTCTTT.

The gene calls are TRBV27 and TRBJ1-6; 10 bases align to TRBD1. The germline V gene encodes CDR1 MNHEY and CDR2 SMNVEV (reference sequence). Trimming removed 3 bases from V and 6 bases from J; junction bases left unmatched: 8. CDR3 size: 17 residues. The CDR3 DNA reads TGTGCCAGCAGTTTGCCCAGGACAGGGGGGTCTAATTCACCCCTCCACTTT. As protein: CASSLPRTGGSNSPLHF.

This clonotype has a single count. The chain employs TRBV27 and TRBJ2-1; 7 nucleotides align to TRBD2. V shed 2 bases and J 7 bases; nucleotides not matched to a gene: 8. The CDR3 has 15 residues. Germline V gives CDR1 MNHEY, CDR2 SMNVEV (reference sequence). CDR3 in amino acids: CASSLLAGVINEQFF. CDR3 nucleotide sequence: TGTGCCAGCAGTTTACTCGCGGGAGTGATTAATGAGCAGTTCTTC.

In its sample, this clonotype was seen many times. This chain connects TRBV11-1 to TRBJ2-3; TRBD2 aligns across 8 bases. V was clipped by 4 bases and J by 5 bases; unmatched bases: 20. The CDR3 contains 19 residues. Germline CDR1 reads SGHAT; CDR2 reads FQDESV (reference sequence). CDR3: CASSSRGVGSGSRRDTQYF. The CDR3 nucleotides are TGTGCCAGCAGCTCCCGCGGGGTTGGCAGCGGGAGTCGAAGAGATACGCAGTATTTT.

This chain connects TRBV7-3 to TRBJ2-1; 10 bases line up with TRBD2. With 2 bases clipped from V and 5 bases from J, the junction kept 3 bases outside the gene matches. From germline, CDR1 is SGHTA and CDR2 FQGTGA. The CDR3 contains 15 residues. Here the CDR3 DNA reads TGTGCCAGCAGCTTACTAGCGGGAGTGGACAATGAGCAGTTCTTC. Protein sequence: CASSLLAGVDNEQFF.

J is TRBJ2-1 and V is TRBV2; possibly TRBD1 or TRBD2 for D (5 bases each). CDR3 length: 13 amino acids. The V end was cut by 8 bases, the J end by 5 bases, with 13 bases between. Per germline, CDR1 SNHLY and CDR2 FYNNEI. CDR3 in amino acids: CASSGRLHNEQFF. For the CDR3, the DNA is TGTGCCAGCTCGGGGCGCCTTCACAATGAGCAGTTCTTC.

The chain uses TRBV12-3 or TRBV12-4 and TRBJ1-1, with no clear D. The germline V and J ends were trimmed by 6 bases and 1 base, with 12 bases remaining between them. The CDR3 length is 14 residues. In DNA form, the CDR3 reads TGTGCCAGCAGGAGAATAGATGGGAACACTGAAGCTTTCTTT. The encoded protein is CASRRIDGNTEAFF.

The sample holds a few counts of this clonotype. J is TRBJ2-3 and V is TRBV10-3; 10 positions agree with TRBD2. This CDR3 spans 16 amino acids. V lost 0 bases and J lost 6; bases outside the gene matches: 6. CDR1 and CDR2 from the germline V gene are ENHRY and SYGVKD. The CDR3 region has the DNA TGTGCCATCAGTGAGTCGCTAGCGGGAGTTGCCGATACGCAGTATTTT. Amino acid sequence: CAISESLAGVADTQYF.

This clonotype was seen a few times. This chain links TRBV5-5 with TRBJ2-5; 8 bases map to TRBD1. Per the germline V gene, CDR1 is SGHKS and CDR2 is YYEKEE (reference sequence). Trimming took 0 bases from V and 3 from J; bases not matched to a gene: 4. The CDR3 contains 15 residues. The CDR3 nucleotides read TGTGCCAGCAGCTTGGGACAGGGGACGGAAGAGACCCAGTACTTC. Translating gives CASSLGQGTEETQYF.

This clonotype was observed a handful of times. The chain uses TRBV2 and TRBJ1-5; 7 bases align to TRBD1. V trimming: 7 bases; J trimming: 1 base; junction bases outside the gene matches: 7. From germline, CDR1 is SNHLY and CDR2 FYNNEI. CDR3 length: 15 residues. Here the CDR3 reads CASKVMTGSNQPQHF. In DNA form, the CDR3 reads TGTGCCAGCAAAGTAATGACAGGGAGCAATCAGCCCCAGCATTTT.

This clonotype occurred a few times. This rearrangement joins TRBV9 to TRBJ2-3; 8 bases are shared with TRBD2. The CDR3 spans 15 residues. Trimming cost V 3 bases and J 0 bases; bases outside gene matches: 3. Germline lookup yields CDR1 SGDLS and CDR2 YYNGEE. CDR3 sequence: CASSGIAGSTDTQYF. DNA of the CDR3: TGTGCCAGCAGCGGAATAGCGGGGAGCACAGATACGCAGTATTTT. Looking up the rest from reference TRBV9 and TRBJ2-3 gives the full variable domain: DSGVTQTPKHLITATGQRVTLRCSPRSGDLSVYWYQQSLDQGLQFLIQYYNGEERAKGNILERFSAQQFPDLHSELNLSSLELGDSALYFCASSGIAGSTDTQYFGPGTRLTVL.

This clonotype was found a few times. The chain combines TRBV4-2 with TRBJ2-1; 10 bases align to TRBD1. The length of the CDR3 is 15 residues. From germline, CDR1 is LGHNA and CDR2 YNFKEQ. The ends lost 2 bases at V and 7 bases at J; junction bases unmatched: 5. The CDR3 DNA reads TGTGCCAGCAGCCAACTGGACAGGGGGTATAATGAGCAGTTCTTC. As protein: CASSQLDRGYNEQFF.

The V gene is TRBV5-6, the J gene TRBJ2-7; 7 bases map to TRBD2. CDR1 and CDR2 (germline): SGHDT, YYEEEE. Trimming at V came to 4 bases and at J to 3 bases, leaving 7 bases not matched to a gene. The CDR3 has 14 residues. This CDR3 is CASSRRTRVYEQYF. The CDR3 bases are TGTGCCAGCAGCCGTCGGACTAGGGTCTACGAGCAGTACTTC. The full variable domain, rest sourced from reference TRBV5-6 and TRBJ2-7, is DAGVTQSPTHLIKTRGQQVTLRCSPKSGHDTVSWYQQALGQGPQFIFQYYEEEERQRGNFPDRFSGHQFPNYSSELNVNALLLGDSALYLCASSRRTRVYEQYFGPGTRLTVT.

The chain is built from TRBV7-9 and TRBJ2-5, with D perhaps assigned TRBD1 or TRBD2 (5 bases each). V lost 0 bases and J 2 bases, leaving 10 bases between the germline ends. CDR3 length equals 15 residues. Germline V gene sequence: CDR1 SEHNR, CDR2 FQNEAQ (reference sequence). CDR3 in DNA: TGTGCCAGCAGCTTAGCGCAGGGACCGCAAGAGACCCAGTACTTC. Amino acid sequence: CASSLAQGPQETQYF. The full variable domain, rest sourced from reference TRBV7-9 and TRBJ2-5, is DTGVSQNPRHKITKRGQNVTFRCDPISEHNRLYWYRQTLGQGPEFLTYFQNEAQLEKSRLLSDRFSAERPKGSFSTLEIQRTEQGDSAMYLCASSLAQGPQETQYFGPGTRLLVL.

This clonotype was picked up a small number of times. The chain joins TRBV10-1 to TRBJ2-1; possible D gene TRBD1, 5 bases. The CDR3 extends over 15 amino acids. Germline CDR1 reads WNHNN; CDR2 reads SYGVQD (reference sequence). V lost 0 bases, J lost 7 bases, and 13 bases lay in between. The CDR3 is CASSESGARGNEQFF. The CDR3 DNA reads TGCGCCAGCAGTGAGTCTGGTGCAAGGGGTAATGAGCAGTTCTTC.

The chain uses TRBV2 and TRBJ2-7; 11 bases line up with TRBD1. CDR1 and CDR2 (germline): SNHLY, FYNNEI. Losses at the gene ends were 1 base for V and 0 bases for J; bases not matched to a gene: 2. CDR3 length: 16 amino acids. As DNA, the CDR3 is TGTGCCAGCAGTGAAGGGACAGGGGGCCTCTCCTACGAGCAGTACTTC. Translated, it gives CASSEGTGGLSYEQYF.

This clonotype was seen more than once but under ten times. The rearrangement uses TRBV4-3 and TRBJ2-2; TRBD1 matches at 9 bases. The germline V gene encodes CDR1 LGHNA and CDR2 YSLEER. J lost 4 bases, V lost 1 base, and 4 bases had no gene match. The CDR3 runs to 16 residues. As DNA, the CDR3 is TGCGCCAGCAGCCAAGCGGGACAGGGACTCACCGGGGAGCTGTTTTTT. Translation: CASSQAGQGLTGELFF.

The DNA of the CDR3 is TGTGCCAGCAGCCTCGGAACGGGGTCAACCTACGAGCAGTACTTC. Translating it yields CASSLGTGSTYEQYF. The V call is TRBV7-8, the J call TRBJ2-7; TRBD2 is a possible D gene (5 bases). Per the germline V gene, CDR1 is SGHVS and CDR2 is FQNEAQ. V lost 5 bases, J lost 2 bases, and 16 bases lay in between. This CDR3 is 15 amino acids long.

The sample holds one count of this clonotype. Compared with germline, one end of the junction differs, possibly owing to a read error. The chain combines TRBV11-1 with TRBJ2-1, with D possibly being TRBD2 (5 bases). Per the germline V gene, CDR1 is SGHAT and CDR2 is FQDESV (reference sequence). This CDR3 has 15 amino acids. The CDR3 DNA follows: TGTGCCAGCAGCCCGGGGTCTTCCTCCTACAATGAGAAGTTCTTC. The encoded protein is CASSPGSSSYNEKFF.

V and J are TRBV19 and TRBJ2-5; D uncertain. The V and J ends lost 2 bases and 0 bases respectively, with 7 bases between them. Per the germline V gene, CDR1 is LNHDA and CDR2 is SQIVND (reference sequence). CDR3 length: 14 amino acids. The CDR3 is CASSITVDQETQYF. CDR3 coding DNA: TGTGCCAGTAGTATAACAGTCGACCAAGAGACCCAGTACTTC.